The clone carrying this TCR beta chain was seen a few times. A sample-barcoded 5' primer and a J-beta primer mix were used in a second PCR of roughly 6 to 11 cycles. TCRdb processed the 5' RACE reads anew with MiXCR; each CDR3 protein has one entry. The data hold more than 600,000 distinct CDR3 sequences, with 20% to 30% observed a single time. The entry originates in a study of blood T cells in healthy people across ages. The germline gives CDR1 LGHNA, CDR2 YSLEER. This CDR3 is built from 16 residues. V was cut by 0 bases and J by 0 bases, with 6 bases left in between. The same data also contributed to another study, on T cells of mothers and their children. As reported in that work: A few healthy Caucasian mothers, along with their six children, were the donors.

V and J are TRBV4-3 and TRBJ2-6; no firm D call. Material for sequencing was blood. The clonotype comes from a boy younger than 18 in good health. The CDR3 protein is CASSQEQISGANVLTF. CDR3 in DNA: TGCGCCAGCAGCCAAGAACAGATCTCTGGGGCCAACGTCCTGACTTTC.